The 10 T cell receptor beta chains below come from one sample, sequenced in a study of T cell repertoires in ileal Crohn's disease. Time point: neoterminal ileum biopsy at postoperative endoscopy, about 6 months after surgery. Data came from immunoSEQ multiplex PCR; TCRdb stores just in-frame clones and leaves some out. In the table there are 8,500 to 13,000 clones, 70% to 90% of which are singletons. The sequenced sample was ileal tissue. The source of these receptors is an adult with Crohn's disease.

V and J are TRBV5-1 and TRBJ2-3, with 8 bases that match TRBD2. V gave up 2 bases and J gave up 6 bases; unmatched junction bases: 11. The CDR3 is 16 residues long. Germline CDR1 is SGHRS and CDR2 is YFSETQ. The CDR3 DNA reads TGCGCCAGCAGCTTAAGTACGGGAGCGGGAGCCGATACGCAGTATTTT. Translation: CASSLSTGAGADTQYF.

The gene calls are TRBV2 and TRBJ2-1; 11 positions agree with TRBD2. This CDR3 is built from 15 residues. J was trimmed by 4 bases and V by 3 bases; bases with no gene match: 2. The germline CDR1 and CDR2 sequences are SNHLY and FYNNEI. CDR3 sequence reads: CASSETSGAYNEQFF. CDR3 nucleotides: TGTGCCAGCAGTGAGACTAGCGGGGCTTACAATGAGCAGTTCTTC.

The chain uses TRBV2 and TRBJ1-5, with TRBD1 as a possible D gene (5 bases). Germline V gene data show CDR1 as SNHLY and CDR2 as FYNNEI. The CDR3 is 16 residues long. The ends were cut back, 8 bases at V and 0 bases at J, with 17 bases in the middle. The CDR3 sequence: CASSGGISNSNQPQHF. CDR3 DNA sequence: TGTGCCAGCTCCGGGGGGATATCGAATAGCAATCAGCCCCAGCATTTT.

The CDR3 protein is CASSPGAGTGAETQYF. The DNA for the CDR3 is TGTGCCAGCAGTCCGGGAGCGGGAACCGGGGCAGAGACCCAGTACTTC. V is TRBV5-4 and J is TRBJ2-5, with 7 bases lining up with TRBD2. Germline V gives CDR1 SGHNT, CDR2 YYREEE (reference sequence). The CDR3 length is 16 residues. V lost 5 bases to trimming and J lost 4 bases; unmatched junction nucleotides: 14.

This chain uses TRBV28 with TRBJ2-7; 9 positions agree with TRBD2. The germline V gene encodes CDR1 MDHEN and CDR2 SYDVKM. Losses at the gene ends were 6 bases for V and 5 bases for J; bases not matched to a gene: 11. The CDR3 is 15 residues long. This CDR3 is CASRPLRTSVNEQYF. The CDR3 bases are TGTGCCAGCAGACCTCTTAGGACTAGCGTTAACGAGCAGTACTTC. The complete variable domain, with remaining parts taken from reference TRBV28 and TRBJ2-7, reads DVKVTQSSRYLVKRTGEKVFLECVQDMDHENMFWYRQDPGLGLRLIYFSYDVKMKEKGDIPEGYSVSREKKERFSLILESASTNQTSMYLCASRPLRTSVNEQYFGPGTRLTVT.

This clone was seen a few times. The chain uses TRBV9 and TRBJ2-5; TRBD1 agrees at 7 bases. J lost 7 bases, V lost 2 bases, and 11 bases had no gene match. Germline V CDR1 and CDR2: SGDLS, YYNGEE. CDR3 size: 15 residues. The chain's CDR3 is CASSVEMGTGATQYF. CDR3 DNA: TGTGCCAGCAGCGTGGAAATGGGAACAGGGGCGACCCAGTACTTC.

The chain uses TRBV5-1 and TRBJ2-7; 11 positions match TRBD1. Germline CDR1 reads SGHRS; CDR2 reads YFSETQ. Germline trimming cut 4 bases from V and 1 base from J; bases unmatched to any gene: 7. The CDR3 sequence is 16 residues long. CDR3 region: CASSAGQGALSYEQYF. The CDR3 DNA reads TGCGCCAGCAGCGCCGGACAGGGGGCTCTATCCTACGAGCAGTACTTC.

This chain connects TRBV29-1 to TRBJ2-1; the D gene is possibly TRBD1 (6 bases). Between the trimmed V and J ends, which lost 5 bases and 0 bases, there was a span of 11 bases. From germline, CDR1 is SQVTM and CDR2 ANQGSEA. The CDR3 extends over 14 amino acids. In DNA form, the CDR3 reads TGCAGCGTTTTGCAGGGGAGCTCCTACAATGAGCAGTTCTTC. Its translation is CSVLQGSSYNEQFF.

V and J are TRBV2 and TRBJ1-5; 7 bases are a match to TRBD1. This CDR3 spans 16 amino acids. J lost 3 bases, V lost 3 bases, and 8 bases had no gene match. Germline CDR1 SNHLY, CDR2 FYNNEI. CDR3 residues: CASSDLGTVPNQPQHF. The CDR3 DNA reads as TGTGCCAGCAGTGATCTAGGGACAGTCCCCAATCAGCCCCAGCATTTT.

The genes are TRBV7-8 and TRBJ1-5; possibly TRBD1 for D (6 bases). V gave up 1 base and J gave up 9 bases, with 19 bases separating them. Germline CDR1 is SGHVS and CDR2 is FQNEAQ. The CDR3 loop spans 16 amino acids. This chain's CDR3 is CASSLGDQGRVGPQHF. CDR3 nucleotide sequence: TGTGCCAGCAGCTTAGGGGACCAGGGGAGAGTGGGGCCCCAGCATTTT. The full variable domain, rest sourced from reference TRBV7-8 and TRBJ1-5, is GAGVSQSPRYKVAKRGQDVALRCDPISGHVSLFWYQQALGQGPEFLTYFQNEAQLDKSGLPSDRFFAERPEGSVSTLKIQRTQQEDSAVYLCASSLGDQGRVGPQHFGDGTRLSIL.